The following is a T cell receptor beta chain sequence with its context. The TCR beta library used iRepertoire HTBI primers with Arm-PCR amplification of CDR3. TCRdb ran MiXCR on the multiplex PCR reads and lists one entry per CDR3 protein. The sample holds some 460,000 distinct CDR3 sequences, roughly 17% seen once. With V trimmed by 1 base and J by 8 bases, 2 bases remained unmatched. This CDR3 is 13 amino acids long. Germline assignment: CDR1 GTSNPN and CDR2 SVGIG (reference sequence). This specimen belongs to a study of regulatory T cells in long-lasting Graves disease. Noted time point: newly diagnosed GD, antithyroid drugs for less than 3 months. Generation of the TCR library employed RNA extracted from PBMCs. These sequences were also reported in another study, on T cells in Graves' hyperthyroidism and ophthalmopathy.

This receptor was obtained from a middle-aged man with Graves disease. The sample in question was peripheral blood mononuclear cells (PBMCs), obtained at new diagnosis, from a patient treated with antithyroid drugs. V and J are TRBV30 and TRBJ2-1; 10 bases line up with TRBD1. Here the CDR3 reads CAWSGQGADEQFF. DNA of the CDR3: TGTGCCTGGAGTGGACAGGGGGCCGATGAGCAGTTCTTC.